A selection of T cell receptor beta chains follows, all from one sample in a study. Each CDR3 protein gets one entry after TCRdb re-called the RT-PCR reads with MiXCR. The sample contains more than 550,000 distinct CDR3 sequences, 13% to 15% of which appear only once. What was sequenced was memory CD4+ T cells from blood. These TCRs come from a female donor in good health, serving as a healthy control. CDR3s include the opening cysteine and the closing phenylalanine or tryptophan. D genes are given only for firm matches. The size field is filled for only some rows; it gives once, few, many or a size class.

clone_size: -; j_call: TRBJ1-5; v_call: TRBV6-5; d_call: TRBD1; cdr3_aa: CASSQTGVGNQPQHF; cdr3_nt: TGTGCCAGCAGTCAGACAGGGGTGGGCAATCAGCCCCAGCATTTT
clone_size: many; j_call: TRBJ1-2; v_call: TRBV24-1; d_call: -; cdr3_aa: CATSAAANGYTF; cdr3_nt: TGTGCCACCAGTGCAGCAGCAAATGGCTACACCTTC
clone_size: -; j_call: TRBJ2-3; v_call: TRBV7-3; d_call: -; cdr3_aa: CASSPYREADTQYF; cdr3_nt: TGTGCCAGCAGCCCATACAGGGAAGCAGATACGCAGTATTTT
clone_size: many; j_call: TRBJ2-1; v_call: TRBV12-5; d_call: -; cdr3_aa: CASGPPGSEWNEQFF; cdr3_nt: TGTGCTAGTGGCCCGCCCGGGAGCGAGTGGAATGAGCAGTTCTTC
clone_size: many; j_call: TRBJ2-1; v_call: TRBV5-1; d_call: -; cdr3_aa: CASSLPSAWDNEQFF; cdr3_nt: TGCGCCAGCAGCTTGCCGTCAGCGTGGGACAATGAGCAGTTCTTC
clone_size: few; j_call: TRBJ1-3; v_call: TRBV25-1; d_call: -; cdr3_aa: CASSSPYGSGNTIYF; cdr3_nt: TGTGCCAGCAGTTCGCCGTATGGCTCTGGAAACACCATATATTTT
clone_size: many; j_call: TRBJ2-7; v_call: TRBV20-1; d_call: TRBD2; cdr3_aa: CSPSGGAGENEQYF; cdr3_nt: TGCAGTCCTTCGGGGGGGGCGGGAGAAAACGAGCAGTACTTC
clone_size: few; j_call: TRBJ2-2; v_call: TRBV5-6; d_call: -; cdr3_aa: CASSWASSGELFF; cdr3_nt: TGTGCCAGCAGCTGGGCCTCTTCCGGGGAGCTGTTTTTT
clone_size: few; j_call: TRBJ2-7; v_call: TRBV5-5; d_call: -; cdr3_aa: CASSLLGHSFVNEQYF; cdr3_nt: TGTGCCAGCAGCTTGCTTGGACACTCGTTTGTGAACGAGCAGTACTTC
clone_size: -; j_call: TRBJ2-2; v_call: TRBV5-1; d_call: -; cdr3_aa: CASSEGDIGELFF; cdr3_nt: TGCGCCAGCAGCGAGGGAGACATCGGGGAGCTGTTTTTT
clone_size: -; j_call: TRBJ2-3; v_call: TRBV27; d_call: -; cdr3_aa: CASSSPPGTIVDTQYF; cdr3_nt: TGTGCCAGCAGTTCTCCACCAGGGACCATCGTTGATACGCAGTATTTT
clone_size: few; j_call: TRBJ2-4; v_call: TRBV24-1; d_call: -; cdr3_aa: CATSDAGNSPIQYF; cdr3_nt: TGTGCCACCAGTGATGCCGGGAACAGTCCCATTCAGTACTTC
clone_size: -; j_call: TRBJ1-1; v_call: TRBV15; d_call: -; cdr3_aa: CATSSGGLNTEAFF; cdr3_nt: TGTGCCACCAGCAGCGGAGGATTAAACACTGAAGCTTTCTTT
clone_size: -; j_call: TRBJ1-2; v_call: TRBV6-1; d_call: -; cdr3_aa: CASSATASTYGYTF; cdr3_nt: TGTGCCAGCAGTGCCACAGCCAGCACCTATGGCTACACCTTC
clone_size: many; j_call: TRBJ1-1; v_call: TRBV10-2; d_call: TRBD1; cdr3_aa: CASSDRGAYFSTEAFF; cdr3_nt: TGCGCCAGCAGTGACAGGGGGGCCTATTTTTCGACTGAAGCTTTCTTT
clone_size: -; j_call: TRBJ2-7; v_call: TRBV27; d_call: TRBD2; cdr3_aa: CASSSPEAGREEQYF; cdr3_nt: TGTGCCAGCAGTTCCCCCGAAGCGGGGAGGGAAGAGCAGTACTTC
clone_size: many; j_call: TRBJ1-2; v_call: TRBV6-5; d_call: -; cdr3_aa: CASSRDANYGYTF; cdr3_nt: TGTGCCAGCAGTAGAGACGCTAACTATGGCTACACCTTC
clone_size: few; j_call: TRBJ2-5; v_call: TRBV6-2/TRBV6-3; d_call: -; cdr3_aa: CASSLRAWETQYF; cdr3_nt: TGTGCCAGCAGTCTCCGGGCTTGGGAGACCCAGTACTTC
clone_size: once; j_call: TRBJ2-5; v_call: TRBV3-1; d_call: -; cdr3_aa: CASSPVGEETQYF; cdr3_nt: TGTGCCAGCAGCCCCGTAGGGGAAGAGACCCAGTACTTC
clone_size: many; j_call: TRBJ1-2; v_call: TRBV7-2; d_call: TRBD1; cdr3_aa: CASSFGQGGGYTF; cdr3_nt: TGTGCCAGCAGCTTCGGACAGGGTGGAGGCTACACCTTC
clone_size: few; j_call: TRBJ1-1; v_call: TRBV7-2; d_call: -; cdr3_aa: CASSLVSRGSGGTEAFF; cdr3_nt: TGTGCCAGCAGCTTAGTAAGCAGAGGGTCGGGGGGAACTGAAGCTTTCTTT
clone_size: -; j_call: TRBJ2-1; v_call: TRBV20-1; d_call: -; cdr3_aa: CSASALRQGRYNEQFF; cdr3_nt: TGCAGTGCTAGCGCGTTGCGGCAGGGTCGGTACAATGAGCAGTTCTTC
clone_size: -; j_call: TRBJ2-2; v_call: TRBV7-3; d_call: TRBD2; cdr3_aa: CASSPMGGDTGELFF; cdr3_nt: TGTGCCAGCAGCCCAATGGGGGGGGACACCGGGGAGCTGTTTTTT
clone_size: -; j_call: TRBJ1-1; v_call: TRBV18; d_call: -; cdr3_aa: CASSPRFTAQENTEAFF; cdr3_nt: TGTGCCAGCTCACCACGGTTCACAGCCCAAGAGAACACTGAAGCTTTCTTT
clone_size: -; j_call: TRBJ1-5; v_call: TRBV7-2; d_call: TRBD1; cdr3_aa: CASSSASGGGSGF; cdr3_nt: TGTGCCAGCAGCTCGGCATCAGGGGGAGGTTCGGGATTT
clone_size: many; j_call: TRBJ1-3; v_call: TRBV29-1; d_call: TRBD1; cdr3_aa: CSVEGRPGQDPSGNTIYF; cdr3_nt: TGCAGCGTTGAAGGACGACCGGGACAGGACCCTTCTGGAAACACCATATATTTT
clone_size: -; j_call: TRBJ2-7; v_call: TRBV28; d_call: TRBD1; cdr3_aa: CASSFRGYSYYEQYF; cdr3_nt: TGTGCCAGCAGCTTCAGGGGGTATTCATACTACGAGCAGTACTTC
clone_size: many; j_call: TRBJ2-3; v_call: TRBV29-1; d_call: -; cdr3_aa: CSADSGTTDTQYF; cdr3_nt: TGCAGCGCCGACAGCGGGACAACAGATACGCAGTATTTT
clone_size: -; j_call: TRBJ2-1; v_call: TRBV5-1; d_call: -; cdr3_aa: CASSFDRTAQFF; cdr3_nt: TGCGCCAGCAGCTTTGACAGGACAGCGCAGTTCTTC
clone_size: -; j_call: TRBJ2-1; v_call: TRBV7-2; d_call: -; cdr3_aa: CASSLARRGFWFF; cdr3_nt: TGTGCCAGCAGCTTAGCGCGGAGGGGCTTTTGGTTCTTC
clone_size: few; j_call: TRBJ1-2; v_call: TRBV29-1; d_call: -; cdr3_aa: CSVETGQPNYGYTF; cdr3_nt: TGCAGCGTTGAGACCGGACAGCCTAACTATGGCTACACCTTC
clone_size: -; j_call: TRBJ1-5; v_call: TRBV29-1; d_call: -; cdr3_aa: CSGITGPDSNQPQHF; cdr3_nt: TGCAGCGGGATTACAGGGCCCGATAGCAATCAGCCCCAGCATTTT
clone_size: few; j_call: TRBJ2-7; v_call: TRBV4-1; d_call: -; cdr3_aa: CASSQEVMVIYEQYF; cdr3_nt: TGCGCCAGCAGCCAAGAAGTTATGGTTATCTACGAGCAGTACTTC
clone_size: -; j_call: TRBJ2-1; v_call: TRBV6-5; d_call: TRBD2; cdr3_aa: CASRERASGPYNEQFF; cdr3_nt: TGTGCCAGCAGGGAAAGAGCTAGCGGGCCTTACAATGAGCAGTTCTTC
clone_size: many; j_call: TRBJ2-4; v_call: TRBV21-1; d_call: -; cdr3_aa: CASSKDPTGQGEAKNIQYF; cdr3_nt: TGTGCCAGCAGCAAAGACCCCACTGGGCAGGGAGAAGCCAAAAACATTCAGTACTTC
clone_size: many; j_call: TRBJ2-1; v_call: TRBV27; d_call: -; cdr3_aa: CASSLDRRVGEQFF; cdr3_nt: TGTGCCAGCAGTCTTGACAGGAGGGTCGGTGAGCAGTTCTTC
clone_size: -; j_call: TRBJ1-4; v_call: TRBV7-9; d_call: -; cdr3_aa: CASSRVEEANEKLFF; cdr3_nt: TGTGCCAGCAGCCGGGTGGAAGAGGCTAATGAAAAACTGTTTTTT
clone_size: -; j_call: TRBJ1-1; v_call: TRBV6-2/TRBV6-3; d_call: -; cdr3_aa: CASSPSGIGTEAFF; cdr3_nt: TGTGCCAGCAGTCCATCAGGGATAGGAACTGAAGCTTTCTTT
clone_size: -; j_call: TRBJ2-5; v_call: TRBV28; d_call: TRBD1; cdr3_aa: CASRPDRGPETQYF; cdr3_nt: TGTGCCAGCAGACCGGACAGGGGGCCAGAGACCCAGTACTTC
clone_size: -; j_call: TRBJ1-1; v_call: TRBV10-3; d_call: TRBD1; cdr3_aa: CAIRETGVSTEAFF; cdr3_nt: TGTGCCATCAGAGAAACAGGGGTCAGCACTGAAGCTTTCTTT
clone_size: few; j_call: TRBJ2-5; v_call: TRBV11-3; d_call: -; cdr3_aa: CASSRGQGQETQYF; cdr3_nt: TGTGCCAGCTCCCGCGGGCAGGGACAAGAGACCCAGTACTTC
clone_size: many; j_call: TRBJ2-1; v_call: TRBV2; d_call: -; cdr3_aa: CASRSGQDNEQFF; cdr3_nt: TGTGCCAGCAGGTCCGGGCAGGACAATGAGCAGTTCTTC
clone_size: many; j_call: TRBJ2-1; v_call: TRBV7-2; d_call: -; cdr3_aa: CASRQNQGLSYNEQFF; cdr3_nt: TGTGCCAGCAGGCAGAATCAGGGGCTCTCCTACAATGAGCAGTTCTTC
clone_size: -; j_call: TRBJ1-1; v_call: TRBV7-2; d_call: -; cdr3_aa: CASGPSGTEAFF; cdr3_nt: TGTGCCAGCGGACCCTCCGGGACTGAAGCTTTCTTT
clone_size: once; j_call: TRBJ1-1; v_call: TRBV12-5; d_call: -; cdr3_aa: CATGRELNTEAFF; cdr3_nt: TGTGCTACCGGTCGGGAGCTGAACACTGAAGCTTTCTTT
clone_size: -; j_call: TRBJ1-4; v_call: TRBV20-1; d_call: -; cdr3_aa: CSARISADTSFF; cdr3_nt: TGCAGTGCTCGGATATCCGCCGACACCTCGTTTTTT
clone_size: -; j_call: TRBJ1-4; v_call: TRBV12-3/TRBV12-4; d_call: -; cdr3_aa: CASSLVGAGLEKLFF; cdr3_nt: TGTGCCAGCAGTTTAGTTGGCGCCGGACTCGAAAAACTGTTTTTT
clone_size: -; j_call: TRBJ1-6; v_call: TRBV28; d_call: TRBD1; cdr3_aa: CATDPGQIESSSPLHF; cdr3_nt: TGTGCCACGGACCCGGGACAGATAGAGAGTAGTTCACCCCTCCACTTT
clone_size: few; j_call: TRBJ1-4; v_call: TRBV4-1; d_call: TRBD1; cdr3_aa: CASSQDDYRGRTNEKLFF; cdr3_nt: TGCGCCAGCAGCCAAGACGATTACAGGGGGCGAACTAATGAAAAACTGTTTTTT
clone_size: many; j_call: TRBJ2-7; v_call: TRBV20-1; d_call: TRBD2; cdr3_aa: CSASPGTSGYEQYF; cdr3_nt: TGCAGTGCTAGTCCTGGGACTAGCGGATACGAGCAGTACTTC
clone_size: -; j_call: TRBJ2-7; v_call: TRBV10-3; d_call: -; cdr3_aa: CAISGDVTSYEQYF; cdr3_nt: TGTGCCATCAGTGGGGACGTGACATCCTACGAGCAGTACTTC
clone_size: many; j_call: TRBJ2-5; v_call: TRBV6-6; d_call: TRBD2; cdr3_aa: CASSYSSGSSETQYF; cdr3_nt: TGTGCCAGCAGTTACTCTAGCGGGAGTAGTGAGACCCAGTACTTC
clone_size: -; j_call: TRBJ2-7; v_call: TRBV11-3; d_call: TRBD1; cdr3_aa: CASSSGQGTNSYEQYF; cdr3_nt: TGTGCCAGCAGCTCGGGACAGGGGACGAATTCCTACGAGCAGTACTTC
clone_size: -; j_call: TRBJ1-1; v_call: TRBV5-6; d_call: -; cdr3_aa: CASSSQVFGTEAFF; cdr3_nt: TGTGCCAGCAGCTCCCAGGTATTTGGGACTGAAGCTTTCTTT
clone_size: few; j_call: TRBJ1-5; v_call: TRBV5-1; d_call: TRBD1; cdr3_aa: CASSSGQGADQPQHF; cdr3_nt: TGCGCCAGCAGCAGTGGACAGGGGGCGGATCAGCCCCAGCATTTT
clone_size: few; j_call: TRBJ2-7; v_call: TRBV5-8; d_call: -; cdr3_aa: CASSLSTAPPYEQYF; cdr3_nt: TGTGCCAGCAGCTTGTCTACGGCGCCCCCCTACGAGCAGTACTTC
clone_size: many; j_call: TRBJ2-1; v_call: TRBV7-2; d_call: -; cdr3_aa: CASSKQGFNEQFF; cdr3_nt: TGTGCCAGCAGTAAACAGGGATTCAATGAGCAGTTCTTC